A single TCR beta chain is shown here with its context. The data are from a study of Tregs in tolerant kidney transplant recipients. The CDR3 is made up of 16 amino acids. Trimming cost V 1 base and J 3 bases; bases outside gene matches: 10. The germline V gene encodes CDR1 SGHRS and CDR2 YFSETQ. Profiling relied on immunoSEQ multiplex PCR, and the TCRdb table lists in-frame clones only, not all of them. The table includes some 55,000 clones, around 83% detected once. The source material was CD4+ T cells from blood. The chain couples TRBV5-1 to TRBJ2-7, with 7 nucleotides matching TRBD1. The sequence came from a human donor in good health. The CDR3 DNA sequence: TGCGCCAGCAGCTTGACAGGGGAGCAAAGTGACTACGAGCAGTACTTC. Protein product: CASSLTGEQSDYEQYF.